The 13 T cell receptor beta chains in this list originate from one sample, sequenced in a study of shared clonotypes between healthy human individuals. Using immunoSEQ multiplex PCR, the repertoire was profiled, and TCRdb retains in-frame clones only, with some absent. This sample carries about 1 million clones, about 76% of them seen once, and the ten largest clones take approximately 1.5%. The sequenced sample consisted of memory CD4+ T cells sorted from blood. Subset given: CD45RA-negative fraction. All receptors derive from a man between 18 and 29 years old in good health.

The chain links TRBV9 to TRBJ2-3; D possibly corresponds to TRBD1 (5 bases). The V gene lost 4 bases and the J gene lost 0 bases, with 12 bases spanning the gap. Per germline, CDR1 SGDLS and CDR2 YYNGEE. The CDR3 length is 15 residues. CDR3 sequence reads: CASSILTASTDTQYF. The CDR3 nucleotides read TGTGCCAGCAGCATCCTGACAGCTAGCACAGATACGCAGTATTTT.

This clone occurred many times. The V call is TRBV30, the J call TRBJ1-2, with a possible D match to TRBD1 (5 bases). This CDR3 is built from 16 residues. Per germline, CDR1 GTSNPN and CDR2 SVGIG (reference sequence). The V and J ends lost 3 bases and 7 bases respectively, with 24 bases between them. The CDR3 region is CAWRAKSGTDLSGYTF. The CDR3 DNA sequence: TGTGCCTGGAGAGCAAAATCCGGGACTGATCTAAGTGGCTACACCTTC. Full variable domain (rest looked up from reference TRBV30 and TRBJ1-2): SQTIHQWPATLVQPVGSPLSLECTVEGTSNPNLYWYRQAAGRGLQLLFYSVGIGQISSEVPQNLSASRPQDRQFILSSKKLLLSDSGFYLCAWRAKSGTDLSGYTFGSGTRLTVV.

The rearrangement links TRBV18 to TRBJ1-1; D is possibly TRBD1 (6 bases). Trimming shortened V by 0 bases and J by 1 base, and 12 bases separated the two germline ends. CDR3 size: 16 residues. From germline, CDR1 is KGHSH and CDR2 LQKENI. Here the CDR3 DNA reads TGTGCCAGCTCACCACCGATGGGGGGCGGGAACACTGAAGCTTTCTTT. Encoded protein: CASSPPMGGGNTEAFF. Full variable domain (missing parts from reference TRBV18 and TRBJ1-1): NAGVMQNPRHLVRRRGQEARLRCSPMKGHSHVYWYRQLPEEGLKFMVYLQKENIIDESGMPKERFSAEFPKEGPSILRIQQVVRGDSAAYFCASSPPMGGGNTEAFFGQGTRLTVV.

The V and J genes are TRBV18 and TRBJ2-2; TRBD1 agrees at 10 bases. With 4 bases clipped from V and 0 bases from J, the junction kept 8 bases outside the gene matches. CDR1 is KGHSH, CDR2 LQKENI, per germline. CDR3 length: 18 amino acids. CDR3 in DNA: TGTGCCAGCTCACTAAGGACAGGGGGGACCTCGAACACCGGGGAGCTGTTTTTT. Its protein product is CASSLRTGGTSNTGELFF.

This chain uses TRBV18 with TRBJ2-1, with 7 bases identical to TRBD1. The germline V gene encodes CDR1 KGHSH and CDR2 LQKENI. V lost 3 bases to trimming and J lost 0 bases; unmatched junction nucleotides: 5. The CDR3 loop spans 16 amino acids. CDR3 in amino acids: CASSPGQPSSYNEQFF. The CDR3 coding sequence is TGTGCCAGCTCACCGGGACAGCCGAGCTCCTACAATGAGCAGTTCTTC.

The chain uses TRBV6-1 and TRBJ2-4; 8 bases are shared with TRBD1. Germline V gives CDR1 MNHNS, CDR2 SASEGT. The CDR3 contains 18 residues. After removal of 4 bases from V and 6 bases from J, the junction contained 17 bases not matched to a gene. In DNA, the CDR3 is TGTGCCAGCAGTGGGGGACCAGGGGGCCCCTTCGAACCAAACATTCAGTACTTC. This gives the protein CASSGGPGGPFEPNIQYF.

The rearrangement links TRBV6-5 to TRBJ1-5; possible D gene TRBD1, 5 bases. Germline V gene data show CDR1 as MNHEY and CDR2 as SVGAGI. V dropped 2 bases and J dropped 5 bases, with 13 bases sitting between them. The CDR3 loop spans 15 amino acids. The CDR3 DNA sequence: TGTGCCAGCAGTTACCGAGGCCAGGGCGATCAGCCCCAGCATTTT. Amino acid sequence: CASSYRGQGDQPQHF.

This chain joins TRBV5-4 and TRBJ2-1; TRBD1 might be the D (8 bases). V lost 4 bases and J lost 5, with 16 bases in between. Germline CDR1 and CDR2: SGHNT and YYREEE (reference sequence). The CDR3 runs 15 residues. The DNA of the CDR3 is TGTGCCAGCAGCCAACAGGGGGGGATCAACAATGAGCAGTTCTTC. As protein: CASSQQGGINNEQFF.

The chain joins TRBV18 to TRBJ2-3; 7 bases are shared with TRBD2. CDR1 is KGHSH, CDR2 LQKENI, per germline. CDR3 length: 15 residues. V lost 6 bases, J lost 2 bases, and 8 bases stayed unmatched. The CDR3 sequence: CASSTSRGNTDTQYF. The CDR3 DNA reads as TGTGCCAGCTCCACCTCGCGGGGGAACACAGATACGCAGTATTTT.

Only a few counts were recorded for this clone. V and J are TRBV9 and TRBJ2-2; 8 bases agree with TRBD1. This CDR3 contains 14 residues. Germline-derived CDR1 and CDR2 are SGDLS and YYNGEE. V lost 3 bases to trimming and J lost 5 bases; unmatched junction nucleotides: 3. CDR3 sequence reads: CASSEYRGTGELFF. CDR3 DNA sequence: TGTGCCAGCAGCGAGTACAGGGGGACCGGGGAGCTGTTTTTT.

V usage is TRBV19 and J usage is TRBJ1-2; D possibly corresponds to TRBD1 (5 bases). Germline CDR1 is LNHDA and CDR2 is SQIVND (reference sequence). The CDR3 is 13 amino acids. Deletions cut 7 bases from V and 6 bases from J, with 15 bases between. Here the CDR3 DNA reads TGTGCCAGTACCGCCCGGGACTCCAATGGCTACACCTTC. This codes for CASTARDSNGYTF. The full variable domain, completed using reference TRBV19 and TRBJ1-2, is DGGITQSPKYLFRKEGQNVTLSCEQNLNHDAMYWYRQDPGQGLRLIYYSQIVNDFQKGDIAEGYSVSREKKESFPLTVTSAQKNPTAFYLCASTARDSNGYTFGSGTRLTVV.

The V call is TRBV2, the J call TRBJ1-2; TRBD1 matches 7 bases. V dropped 9 bases and J dropped 6; count of bases not matched to a gene: 7. The CDR3 is 12 amino acids. Germline V gives CDR1 SNHLY, CDR2 FYNNEI. The DNA for the CDR3 is TGTGCCAGTAAACAGGGGTTTGATGGCTACACCTTC. Encoded protein: CASKQGFDGYTF.

The chain couples TRBV11-1 to TRBJ1-6; D possibly corresponds to TRBD1 (6 bases). Germline lookup yields CDR1 SGHAT and CDR2 FQDESV (reference sequence). The germline V and J ends were trimmed by 5 bases and 10 bases, with 21 bases remaining between them. The CDR3 contains 16 residues. The CDR3 sequence: CASSLTGTQRESPLHF. The CDR3 nucleotides read TGTGCCAGCAGCCTCACCGGGACACAGCGGGAGTCACCCCTCCACTTT.